The clone carrying this T cell receptor beta chain was seen more than once but under ten times. Its antigen is currently unknown. This sample was taken from a study of T cells in Graves' hyperthyroidism and ophthalmopathy. Study results and caveats: Ophthalmopathy and stable hyperthyroidism were separated by a 13 V-J model. Blood samples included most of the expanded thyroid clonotypes exceeding 0.001.

Patients showing uncontrolled infection, other autoimmune disease, pregnancy or lactation were ineligible. Germline lookup yields CDR1 DFQATT and CDR2 SNEGSKA (reference sequence). V was pared by 3 bases and J by 6 bases, with 12 bases between. The CDR3 loop spans 13 amino acids. Template material for amplifying TCR beta CDR3 regions consisted of RNA transcripts. The HTBI primer set drove a first-round RT-PCR of the TCR CDR3. Via MiXCR, TCRdb re-called the multiplex PCR reads, giving one row per CDR3 protein. The data show hundreds of thousands of distinct CDR3 sequences, with around 20% seen just once and roughly 50% held by the top ten.

The chain combines TRBV20-1 with TRBJ1-5; D remains ambiguous. This TCR was sampled from a man aged 40-49 years with Graves' ophthalmopathy. The sample taken for sequencing was blood. The CDR3 bases are TGCAGTGCTAGTCGGCACATCGGTCAGCCCCAGCATTTT. Its protein product is CSASRHIGQPQHF.